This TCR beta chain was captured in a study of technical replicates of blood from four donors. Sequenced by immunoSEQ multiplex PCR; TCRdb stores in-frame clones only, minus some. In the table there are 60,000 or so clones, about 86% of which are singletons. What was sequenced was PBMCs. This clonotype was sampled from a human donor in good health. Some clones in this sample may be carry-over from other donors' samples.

CDR3 DNA sequence: TGTGCCAGCAGCCCAGACAGAAACTATGGCTACACCTTC. Its protein product is CASSPDRNYGYTF. This sequence joins TRBV11-2 and TRBJ1-2; D may be TRBD1 (5 bases). The CDR3 has 13 residues. Germline V gene sequence: CDR1 SGHAT, CDR2 FQNNGV. V was trimmed by 5 bases and J by 2 bases, leaving 9 bases between them.